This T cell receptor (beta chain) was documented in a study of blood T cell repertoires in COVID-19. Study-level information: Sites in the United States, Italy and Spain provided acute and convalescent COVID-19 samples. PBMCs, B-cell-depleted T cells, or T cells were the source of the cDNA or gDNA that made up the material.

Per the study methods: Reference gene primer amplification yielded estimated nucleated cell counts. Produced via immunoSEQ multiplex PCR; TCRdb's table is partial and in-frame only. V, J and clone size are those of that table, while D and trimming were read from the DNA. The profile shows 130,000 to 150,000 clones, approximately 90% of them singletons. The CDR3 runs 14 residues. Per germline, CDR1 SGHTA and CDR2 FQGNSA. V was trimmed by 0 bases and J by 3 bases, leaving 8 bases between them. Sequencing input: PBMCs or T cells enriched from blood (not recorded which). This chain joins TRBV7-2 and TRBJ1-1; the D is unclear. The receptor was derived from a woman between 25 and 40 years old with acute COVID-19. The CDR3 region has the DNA TGTGCCAGCAGCTTAGCGGGCCCGTACACTGAAGCTTTCTTT. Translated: CASSLAGPYTEAFF.